This paragraph reports one T cell receptor beta chain. Germline CDR1 and CDR2: SGHAT and FQNNGV. V was clipped by 5 bases and J by 3 bases, with 16 bases between them. The CDR3 is made up of 16 amino acids. This entry belongs to a study of blood T cell repertoires in COVID-19. Overall study context: Some COVID-19 samples were acute and others convalescent; all came from the United States, Italy and Spain. From T cells, B-cell-depleted T cells, or PBMCs came the material, which was cDNA or gDNA.

Original processing methods: Amplification from reference gene primers served as the basis for estimated nucleated cell counts. The method was immunoSEQ multiplex PCR; TCRdb's version includes in-frame clones alone and lacks a portion of them. V, J and clone size were drawn from that table, and D and trimming were deduced from the DNA. The data show a few hundred thousand clones, 80% to 85% seen once. The sequenced material came from peripheral blood. The TCR sequence derives from a woman aged 40-49 years who had recovered from COVID-19. The chain recombines TRBV11-2 with TRBJ2-2; D might be TRBD1 (6 bases). The CDR3 here is CASSPVRGSYTGELFF. The CDR3 nucleotides are TGTGCCAGCAGCCCGGTCAGGGGCAGTTACACCGGGGAGCTGTTTTTT.